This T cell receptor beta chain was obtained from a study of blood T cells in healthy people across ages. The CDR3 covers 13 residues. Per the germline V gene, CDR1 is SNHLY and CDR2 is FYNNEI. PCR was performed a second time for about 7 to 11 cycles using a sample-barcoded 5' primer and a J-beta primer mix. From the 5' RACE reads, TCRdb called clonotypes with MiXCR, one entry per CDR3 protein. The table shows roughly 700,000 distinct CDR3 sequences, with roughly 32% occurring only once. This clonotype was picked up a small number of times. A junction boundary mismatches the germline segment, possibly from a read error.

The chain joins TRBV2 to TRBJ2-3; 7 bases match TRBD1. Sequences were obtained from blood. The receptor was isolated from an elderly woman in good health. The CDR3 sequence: CASSRQGSDAQYF. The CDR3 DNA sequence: TGTGCCAGCAGCCGACAGGGATCAGATGCGCAGTATTTT. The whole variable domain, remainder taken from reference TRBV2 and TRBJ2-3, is EPEVTQTPSHQVTQMGQEVILRCVPISNHLYFYWYRQILGQKVEFLVSFYNNEISEKSEIFDDQFSVERPDGSNFTLKIRSTKLEDSAMYFCASSRQGSDAQYFGPGTRLTVL.